This TCR beta chain was sequenced during a study of glioma-infiltrating T cells after dendritic cell vaccination. The overall study: Autologous tumor lysate-pulsed dendritic cell vaccination was given between about 2003 and 2013.

Before vaccination, two weeks after the third vaccination, and at progression, PBMC were collected. The CDR3 covers 15 residues. The germline V and J ends were trimmed by 1 base and 3 bases, with 13 bases remaining between them. In germline, CDR1 is MRHNA, CDR2 SNTAGT. Profiled with immunoSEQ multiplex PCR; TCRdb holds only in-frame clones, not every one. The table includes about 73,000 clones, approximately 80% detected once. This material consisted of blood, taken before dendritic cell vaccination. This TCR was recovered from a human donor with glioblastoma. The gene calls are TRBV6-4 and TRBJ2-7; perhaps TRBD2 as D (5 bases). The CDR3 DNA sequence: TGTGCCAGCAGTGACTTTGTAGCGCCCTACTACGAGCAGTACGTC. Translation gives CASSDFVAPYYEQYV.